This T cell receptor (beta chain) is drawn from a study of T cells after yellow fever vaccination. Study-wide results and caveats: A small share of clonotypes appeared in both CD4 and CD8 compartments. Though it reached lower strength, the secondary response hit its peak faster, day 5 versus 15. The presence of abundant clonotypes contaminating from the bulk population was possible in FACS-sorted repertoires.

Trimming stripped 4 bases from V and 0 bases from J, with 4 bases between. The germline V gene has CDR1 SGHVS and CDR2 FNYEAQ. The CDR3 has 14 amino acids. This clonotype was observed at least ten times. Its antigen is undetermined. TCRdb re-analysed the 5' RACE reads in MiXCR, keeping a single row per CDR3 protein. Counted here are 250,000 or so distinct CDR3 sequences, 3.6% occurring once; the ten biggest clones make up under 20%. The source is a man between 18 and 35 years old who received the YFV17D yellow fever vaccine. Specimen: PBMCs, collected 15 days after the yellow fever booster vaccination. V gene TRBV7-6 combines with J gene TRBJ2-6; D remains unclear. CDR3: CASSSSSGANVLTF. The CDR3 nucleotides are TGTGCCAGCAGCTCAAGCTCTGGGGCCAACGTCCTGACTTTC.